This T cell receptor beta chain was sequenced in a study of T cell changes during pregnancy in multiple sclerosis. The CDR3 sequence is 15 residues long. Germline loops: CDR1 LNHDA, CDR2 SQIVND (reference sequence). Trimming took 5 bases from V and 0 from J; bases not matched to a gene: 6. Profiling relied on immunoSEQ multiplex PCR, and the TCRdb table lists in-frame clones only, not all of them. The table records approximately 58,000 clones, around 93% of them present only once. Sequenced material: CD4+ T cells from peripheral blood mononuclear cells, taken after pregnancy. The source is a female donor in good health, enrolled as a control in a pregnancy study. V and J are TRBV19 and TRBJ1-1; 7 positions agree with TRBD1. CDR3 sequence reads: CASSFLGQMNTEAFF. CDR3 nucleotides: TGTGCCAGTAGTTTTCTGGGACAGATGAACACTGAAGCTTTCTTT. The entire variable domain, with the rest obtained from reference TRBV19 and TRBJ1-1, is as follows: DGGITQSPKYLFRKEGQNVTLSCEQNLNHDAMYWYRQDPGQGLRLIYYSQIVNDFQKGDIAEGYSVSREKKESFPLTVTSAQKNPTAFYLCASSFLGQMNTEAFFGQGTRLTVV.